This T cell receptor (beta chain) was recovered during a study of T cell responses to AZD1222 COVID-19 vaccine. Study-level results: Spike-spanning, vaccine-associated CD4 TCRs were dominant at 160-218 and 743-854. White British ancestry dominated among donors, who included more females, and clonal diversity was possibly underestimated.

Germline V lookup: CDR1 MNHEY, CDR2 SVGEGT. V dropped 2 bases and J dropped 5 bases, with 22 bases sitting between them. This CDR3 contains 18 residues. In regard to this clone: Its antigen is still unknown.

TCRdb keeps only in-frame clones here, not all; method: immunoSEQ multiplex PCR. The sample shows approximately 100,000 clones, 87% of them seen only once. Second-dose recipients at about 4 or about 12 weeks were treated as one pooled group. The specimen comprised peripheral blood, sampled 28 days after the second AZD1222 dose. The chain has TRBV6-2 or TRBV6-3 and TRBJ2-1; the D gene is possibly TRBD1 (6 bases). This receptor was taken from an adult who received the AZD1222 COVID-19 vaccine. CDR3 in DNA: TGTGCCAGCAGTTACATCTACGAGGGGCAGGGGATGAACAATGAGCAGTTCTTC. Translated, it gives CASSYIYEGQGMNNEQFF.